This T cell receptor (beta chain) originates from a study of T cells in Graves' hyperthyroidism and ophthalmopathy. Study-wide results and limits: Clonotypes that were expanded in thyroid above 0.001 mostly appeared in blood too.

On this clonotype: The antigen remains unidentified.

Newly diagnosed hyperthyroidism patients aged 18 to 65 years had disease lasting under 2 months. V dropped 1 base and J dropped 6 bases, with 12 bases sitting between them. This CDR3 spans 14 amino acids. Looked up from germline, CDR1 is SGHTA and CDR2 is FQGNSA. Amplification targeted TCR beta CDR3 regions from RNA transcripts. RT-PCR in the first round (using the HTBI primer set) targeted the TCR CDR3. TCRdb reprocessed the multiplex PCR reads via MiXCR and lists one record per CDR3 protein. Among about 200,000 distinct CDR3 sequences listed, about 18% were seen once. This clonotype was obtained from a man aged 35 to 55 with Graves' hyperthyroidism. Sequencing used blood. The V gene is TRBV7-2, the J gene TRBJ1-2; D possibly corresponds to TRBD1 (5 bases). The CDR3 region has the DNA TGTGCCAGCAGCTTAGAGGGGTGGTCCGATGGCTACACCTTC. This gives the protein CASSLEGWSDGYTF.